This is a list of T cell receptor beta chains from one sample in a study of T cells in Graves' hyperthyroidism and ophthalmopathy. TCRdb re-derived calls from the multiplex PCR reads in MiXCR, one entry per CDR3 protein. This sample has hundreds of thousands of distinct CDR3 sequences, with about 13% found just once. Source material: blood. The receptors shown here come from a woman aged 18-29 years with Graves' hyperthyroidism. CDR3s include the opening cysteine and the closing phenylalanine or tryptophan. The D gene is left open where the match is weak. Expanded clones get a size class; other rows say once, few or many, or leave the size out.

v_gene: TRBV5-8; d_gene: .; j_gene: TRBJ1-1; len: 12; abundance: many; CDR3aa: CASIRGGGEAFF; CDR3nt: TGTGCCAGCATCCGCGGGGGGGGTGAAGCTTTCTTT
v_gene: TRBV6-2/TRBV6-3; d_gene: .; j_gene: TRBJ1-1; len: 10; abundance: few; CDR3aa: CASGRIEAFF; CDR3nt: TGTGCCAGCGGTAGGATTGAAGCTTTCTTT
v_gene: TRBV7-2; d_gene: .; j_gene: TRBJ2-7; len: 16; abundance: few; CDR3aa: CASSLAGEGARGEQYF; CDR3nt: TGTGCCAGCAGCTTAGCAGGGGAGGGGGCGCGGGGCGAGCAGTACTTC
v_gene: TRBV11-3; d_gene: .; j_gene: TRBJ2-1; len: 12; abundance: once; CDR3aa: CASSLGHSEQFF; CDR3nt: TGTGCCAGCAGCCTCGGCCACAGTGAGCAGTTCTTC
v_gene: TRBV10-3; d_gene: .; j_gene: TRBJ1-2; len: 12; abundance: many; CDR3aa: CAISANTYGYTF; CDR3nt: TGTGCCATCAGCGCAAACACCTATGGCTACACCTTC
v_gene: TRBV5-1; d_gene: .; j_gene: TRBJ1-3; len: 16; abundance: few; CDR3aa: CASSESLGVTGNTIYF; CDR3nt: TGCGCCAGCAGCGAGAGTTTGGGGGTGACTGGAAACACCATATATTTT
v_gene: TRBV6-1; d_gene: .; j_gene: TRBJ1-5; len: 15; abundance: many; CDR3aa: CASRPPGGANQPQHF; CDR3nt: TGTGCCAGTCGTCCGCCGGGAGGGGCAAATCAGCCCCAGCATTTT
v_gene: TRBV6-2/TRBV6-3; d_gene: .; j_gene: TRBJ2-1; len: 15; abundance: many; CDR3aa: CASSYTGPQTNEQFF; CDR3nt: TGTGCCAGCAGTTATACAGGTCCCCAAACCAATGAGCAGTTCTTC
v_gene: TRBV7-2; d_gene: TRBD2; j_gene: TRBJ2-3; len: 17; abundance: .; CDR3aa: CASSPGRGSGSRNTQYF; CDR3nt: TGTGCCAGCAGCCCAGGGAGGGGAAGCGGGTCTAGGAATACGCAGTATTTT
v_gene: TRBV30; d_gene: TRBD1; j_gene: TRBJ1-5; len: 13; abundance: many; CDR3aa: CAWSTQGKQPQHF; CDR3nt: TGTGCCTGGAGCACACAGGGGAAACAGCCCCAGCATTTT
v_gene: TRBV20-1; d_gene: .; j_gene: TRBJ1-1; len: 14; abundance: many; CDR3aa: CSARKGNENTEAFF; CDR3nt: TGCAGTGCTAGAAAGGGGAACGAGAACACTGAAGCTTTCTTT
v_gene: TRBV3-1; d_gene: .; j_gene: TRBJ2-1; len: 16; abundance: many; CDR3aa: CASSPPEGGPGNEQFF; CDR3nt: TGTGCCAGCAGCCCCCCCGAGGGGGGGCCGGGCAATGAGCAGTTCTTC
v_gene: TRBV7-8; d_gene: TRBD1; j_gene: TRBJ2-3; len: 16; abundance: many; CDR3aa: CASSLVGTDYTDTQYF; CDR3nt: TGTGCCAGCAGCCTAGTTGGGACAGACTACACAGATACGCAGTATTTT
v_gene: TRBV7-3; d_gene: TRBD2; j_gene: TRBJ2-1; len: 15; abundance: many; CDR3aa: CASSLLAGPNNEQFF; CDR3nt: TGTGCCAGCAGCCTACTAGCGGGACCCAACAATGAGCAGTTCTTC
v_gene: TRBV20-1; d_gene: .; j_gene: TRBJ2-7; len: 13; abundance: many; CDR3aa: CSARGVVAYEQYF; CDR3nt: TGCAGTGCTAGAGGGGTAGTCGCCTACGAGCAGTACTTC
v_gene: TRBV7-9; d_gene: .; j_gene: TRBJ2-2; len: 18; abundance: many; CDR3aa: CASSSSFAVYGSTGELFF; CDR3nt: TGTGCCAGCAGCTCCTCTTTTGCCGTTTATGGTTCAACCGGGGAGCTGTTTTTT
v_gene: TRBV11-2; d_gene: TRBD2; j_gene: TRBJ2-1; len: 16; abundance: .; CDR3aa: CASSLFGSGTYNEQFF; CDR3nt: TGTGCCAGCAGCTTATTCGGTAGCGGGACCTACAATGAGCAGTTCTTC
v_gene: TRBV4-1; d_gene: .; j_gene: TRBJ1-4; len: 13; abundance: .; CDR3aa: CASSQEGSEKLFF; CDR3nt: TGCGCCAGCAGCCAAGAGGGTAGTGAAAAACTGTTTTTT
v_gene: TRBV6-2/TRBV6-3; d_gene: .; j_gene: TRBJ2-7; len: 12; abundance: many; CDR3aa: CASRDSANEQYF; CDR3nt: TGTGCCAGCAGGGACTCGGCGAACGAGCAGTACTTC
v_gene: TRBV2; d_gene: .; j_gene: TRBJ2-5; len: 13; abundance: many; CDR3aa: CASARGREETQYF; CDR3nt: TGTGCCAGTGCTAGGGGGAGGGAAGAGACCCAGTACTTC
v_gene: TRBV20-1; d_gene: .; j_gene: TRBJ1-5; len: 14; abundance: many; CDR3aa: CSARADRSNQPQHF; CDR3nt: TGCAGTGCTAGAGCGGACAGATCTAATCAGCCCCAGCATTTT
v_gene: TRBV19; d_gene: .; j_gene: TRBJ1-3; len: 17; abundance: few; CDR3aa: CASSGEGPPPTGNTIYF; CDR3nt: TGTGCCAGTAGTGGGGAAGGACCTCCACCCACTGGAAACACCATATATTTT
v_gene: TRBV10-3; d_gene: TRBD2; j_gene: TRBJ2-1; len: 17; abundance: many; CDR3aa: CAISPLLALAGGYEQFF; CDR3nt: TGTGCCATCAGCCCCCTATTGGCACTAGCGGGAGGTTATGAGCAGTTCTTC
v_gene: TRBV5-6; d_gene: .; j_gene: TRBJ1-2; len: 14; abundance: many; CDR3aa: CASTRGRPFYGYTF; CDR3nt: TGTGCCAGCACCCGGGGCAGGCCATTCTATGGCTACACCTTC
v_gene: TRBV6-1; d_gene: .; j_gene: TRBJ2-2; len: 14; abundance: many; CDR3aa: CASKASANTGELFF; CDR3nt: TGTGCCAGCAAGGCGAGCGCGAACACCGGGGAGCTGTTTTTT
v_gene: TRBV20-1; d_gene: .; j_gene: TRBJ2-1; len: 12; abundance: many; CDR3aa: CSARDEKPEQFF; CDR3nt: TGCAGTGCTAGAGATGAGAAGCCTGAGCAGTTCTTC
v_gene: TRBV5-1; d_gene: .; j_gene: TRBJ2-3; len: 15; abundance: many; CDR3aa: CASSLTGGDTDTQYF; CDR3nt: TGCGCCAGCAGCTTGACGGGCGGGGACACAGATACGCAGTATTTT
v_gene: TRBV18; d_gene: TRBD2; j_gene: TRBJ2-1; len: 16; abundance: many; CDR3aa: CASSRLLAGGHNEQFF; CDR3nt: TGTGCCAGCTCACGGCTGTTAGCGGGAGGCCACAATGAGCAGTTCTTC
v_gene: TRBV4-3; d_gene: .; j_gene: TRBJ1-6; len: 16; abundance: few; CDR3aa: CASSQEIPGRNSPLHF; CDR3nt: TGCGCCAGCAGCCAAGAAATCCCAGGGCGGAATTCACCCCTCCACTTT
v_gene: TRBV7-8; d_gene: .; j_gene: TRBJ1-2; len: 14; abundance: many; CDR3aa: CASSPGFANYGYTF; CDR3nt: TGTGCCAGCAGCCCCGGTTTCGCAAACTATGGCTACACCTTC
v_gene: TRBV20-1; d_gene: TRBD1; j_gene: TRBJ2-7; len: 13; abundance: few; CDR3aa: CSARQGMGYEQYF; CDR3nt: TGCAGTGCTCGACAGGGGATGGGCTACGAGCAGTACTTC
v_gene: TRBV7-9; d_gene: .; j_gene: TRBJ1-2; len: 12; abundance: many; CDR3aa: CASSLDGDGYTF; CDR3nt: TGTGCCAGCAGCTTAGATGGGGATGGCTACACCTTC
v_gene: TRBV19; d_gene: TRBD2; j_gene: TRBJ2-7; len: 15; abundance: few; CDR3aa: CASRLSGRSSYEQYF; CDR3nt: TGTGCCAGTAGACTCAGCGGGAGGAGCTCCTACGAGCAGTACTTC
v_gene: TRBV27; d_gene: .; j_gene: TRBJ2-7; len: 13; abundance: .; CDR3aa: CATRGAGSHEQYF; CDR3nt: TGTGCCACCCGAGGCGCCGGGAGCCACGAGCAGTACTTC
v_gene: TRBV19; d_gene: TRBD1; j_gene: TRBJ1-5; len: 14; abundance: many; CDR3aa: CASTSGTGRQPQHF; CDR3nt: TGTGCCAGTACCTCCGGGACAGGAAGGCAGCCCCAGCATTTT
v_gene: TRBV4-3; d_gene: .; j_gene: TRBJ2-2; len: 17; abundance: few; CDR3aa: CASSLRVGTENTGELFF; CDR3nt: TGCGCCAGCAGCCTCAGGGTCGGTACGGAGAACACCGGGGAGCTGTTTTTT
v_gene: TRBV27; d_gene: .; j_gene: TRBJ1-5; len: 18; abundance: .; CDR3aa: CASSLRLAGGADTQPQHF; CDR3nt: TGTGCCAGCAGTTTACGACTAGCGGGGGGGGCAGATACGCAGCCCCAGCATTTT
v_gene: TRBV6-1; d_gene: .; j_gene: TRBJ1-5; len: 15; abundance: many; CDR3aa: CASNPTGFSNQPQHF; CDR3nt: TGTGCCAGCAATCCGACGGGGTTTAGCAATCAGCCCCAGCATTTT
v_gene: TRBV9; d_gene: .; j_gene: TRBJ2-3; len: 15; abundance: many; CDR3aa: CASSSLAEGTDTQYF; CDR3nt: TGTGCCAGCAGCTCCTTAGCGGAAGGGACAGATACGCAGTATTTT
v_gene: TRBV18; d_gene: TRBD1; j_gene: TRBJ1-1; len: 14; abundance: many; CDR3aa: CASSRGQGATEAFF; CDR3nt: TGTGCCAGCTCACGGGGCCAGGGGGCCACTGAAGCTTTCTTT
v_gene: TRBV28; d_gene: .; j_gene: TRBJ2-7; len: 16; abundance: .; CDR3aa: CASSLFTGRGTYEQYF; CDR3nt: TGTGCCAGCAGTTTATTCACCGGTAGAGGAACCTACGAGCAGTACTTC
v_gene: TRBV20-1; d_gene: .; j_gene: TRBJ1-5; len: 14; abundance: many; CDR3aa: CSASRGLSNQPQHF; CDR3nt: TGCAGTGCTAGTAGGGGCCTTTCAAATCAGCCCCAGCATTTT
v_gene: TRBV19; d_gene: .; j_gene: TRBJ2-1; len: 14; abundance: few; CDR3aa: CASSSGPAYNEQFF; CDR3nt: TGTGCCAGTAGTAGCGGTCCCGCCTACAATGAGCAGTTCTTC
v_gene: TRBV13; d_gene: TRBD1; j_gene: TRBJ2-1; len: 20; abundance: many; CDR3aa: CASSLRGGKRDRGAYNEQFF; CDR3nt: TGTGCCAGCAGCCTACGGGGCGGGAAGCGAGACAGGGGTGCCTACAATGAGCAGTTCTTC
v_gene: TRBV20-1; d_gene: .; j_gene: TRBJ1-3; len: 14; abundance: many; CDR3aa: CSARVSGVGNTIYF; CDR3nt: TGCAGTGCTAGAGTGTCCGGAGTCGGAAACACCATATATTTT
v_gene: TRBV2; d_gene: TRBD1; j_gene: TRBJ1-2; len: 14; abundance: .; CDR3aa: CASREGQGNGGYTF; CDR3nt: TGTGCCAGCAGGGAGGGACAGGGTAATGGAGGCTACACCTTC
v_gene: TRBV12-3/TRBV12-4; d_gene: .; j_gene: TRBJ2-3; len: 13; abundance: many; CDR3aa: CASSLAYGDTQYF; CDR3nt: TGTGCCAGCAGTTTAGCCTACGGAGATACGCAGTATTTT